These 2 T cell receptor beta chains came from one sample sequenced in a study of blood T cell repertoires in COVID-19. Sequenced by immunoSEQ multiplex PCR; TCRdb stores in-frame clones only, minus some. The table lists 60,000 or so clones, more than 60% of them singletons. Sequencing was done on a sample of peripheral blood. The receptors here all came from a human donor in a cohort sampled during active COVID-19.

The chain has TRBV28 and TRBJ2-7; the match to TRBD2 covers 10 bases. This CDR3 has 14 amino acids. CDR1 MDHEN and CDR2 SYDVKM come from the germline V gene. With 5 bases clipped from V and 4 bases from J, the junction kept 5 bases outside the gene matches. CDR3 nucleotides: TGTGCCAGCAGTATGCTAGCGGGAGTGTACGAGCAGTACTTC. Encoded protein: CASSMLAGVYEQYF.

This chain links TRBV7-6 with TRBJ2-2; D may be TRBD2 (5 bases). V shed 4 bases and J shed 7 bases, with 10 bases lying between them. This CDR3 spans 13 amino acids. Germline V lookup: CDR1 SGHVS, CDR2 FNYEAQ. CDR3 protein: CASSSGFGGELFF. The DNA of the CDR3 is TGTGCCAGCAGCTCGGGGTTCGGCGGGGAGCTGTTTTTT.